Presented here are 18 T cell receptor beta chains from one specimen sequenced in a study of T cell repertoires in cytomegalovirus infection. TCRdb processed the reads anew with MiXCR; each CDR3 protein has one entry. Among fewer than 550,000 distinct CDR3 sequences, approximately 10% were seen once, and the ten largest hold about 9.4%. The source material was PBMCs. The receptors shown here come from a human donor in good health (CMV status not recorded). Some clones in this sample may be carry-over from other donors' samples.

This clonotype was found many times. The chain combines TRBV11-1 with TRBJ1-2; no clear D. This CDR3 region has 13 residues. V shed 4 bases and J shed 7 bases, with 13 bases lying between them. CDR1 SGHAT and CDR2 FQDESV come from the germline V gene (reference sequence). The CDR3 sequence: CASSSDVSLGYTF. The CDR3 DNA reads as TGTGCCAGCAGCTCAGACGTTTCCCTTGGCTACACCTTC.

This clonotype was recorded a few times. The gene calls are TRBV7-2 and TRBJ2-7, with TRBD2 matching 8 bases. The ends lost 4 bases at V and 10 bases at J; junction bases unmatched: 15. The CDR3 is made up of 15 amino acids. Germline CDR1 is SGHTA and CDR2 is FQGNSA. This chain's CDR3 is CASSSRGASTGDQYF. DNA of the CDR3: TGTGCCAGCAGCTCGCGGGGGGCCAGCACGGGCGATCAGTACTTC.

As DNA, the CDR3 is TGTGCCAGCAGCTTAGCTGGGGGCAGGCAGTATTTT. Its protein is CASSLAGGRQYF. The rearrangement uses TRBV7-9 and TRBJ2-3; a possible D gene is TRBD1 (6 bases). This CDR3 is built from 12 residues. The V and J ends lost 0 bases and 11 bases respectively, with 9 bases between them. The V gene's germline CDR1 is SEHNR and CDR2 FQNEAQ (reference sequence).

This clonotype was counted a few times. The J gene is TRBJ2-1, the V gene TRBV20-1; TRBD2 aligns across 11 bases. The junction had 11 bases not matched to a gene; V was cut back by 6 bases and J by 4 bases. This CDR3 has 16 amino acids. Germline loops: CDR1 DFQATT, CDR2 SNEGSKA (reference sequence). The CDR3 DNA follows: TGCAGTGCCCCTCAGACTAGCGGGACTCCTTACAATGAGCAGTTCTTC. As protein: CSAPQTSGTPYNEQFF.

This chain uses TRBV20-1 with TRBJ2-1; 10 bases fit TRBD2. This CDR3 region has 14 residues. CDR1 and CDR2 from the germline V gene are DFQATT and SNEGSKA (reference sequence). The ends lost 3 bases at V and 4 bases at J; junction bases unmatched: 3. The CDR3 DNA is TGCAGTGCTAGGGGACTAGCGCGTTACAATGAGCAGTTCTTC. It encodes CSARGLARYNEQFF.

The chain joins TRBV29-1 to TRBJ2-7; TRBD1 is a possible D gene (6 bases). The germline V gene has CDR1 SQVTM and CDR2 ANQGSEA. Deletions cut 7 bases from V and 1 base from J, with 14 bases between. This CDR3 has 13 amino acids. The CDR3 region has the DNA TGCAGCGCCACCAGACAGGATTCCTACGAGCAGTACTTC. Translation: CSATRQDSYEQYF.

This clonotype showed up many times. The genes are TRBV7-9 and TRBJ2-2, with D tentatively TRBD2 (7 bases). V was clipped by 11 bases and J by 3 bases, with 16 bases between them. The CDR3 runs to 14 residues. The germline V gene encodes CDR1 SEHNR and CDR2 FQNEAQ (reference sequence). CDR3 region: CAGRGDIDTGELFF. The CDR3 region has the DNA TGTGCCGGCCGGGGGGACATCGACACCGGGGAGCTGTTTTTT.

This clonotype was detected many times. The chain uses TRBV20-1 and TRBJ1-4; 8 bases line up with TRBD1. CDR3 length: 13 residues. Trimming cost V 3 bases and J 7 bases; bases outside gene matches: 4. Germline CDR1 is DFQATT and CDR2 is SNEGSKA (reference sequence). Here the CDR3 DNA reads TGCAGTGCTAGGACAGGGGCTGGTGAAAAACTGTTTTTT. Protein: CSARTGAGEKLFF.

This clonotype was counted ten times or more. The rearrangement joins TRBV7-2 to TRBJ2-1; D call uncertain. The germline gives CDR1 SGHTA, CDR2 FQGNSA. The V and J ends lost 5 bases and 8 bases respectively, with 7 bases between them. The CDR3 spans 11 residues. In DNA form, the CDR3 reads TGTGCCAGCAGCGGCGTGGATGAGCAGTTCTTC. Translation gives CASSGVDEQFF. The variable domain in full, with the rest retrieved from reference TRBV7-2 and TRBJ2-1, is GAGVSQSPSNKVTEKGKDVELRCDPISGHTALYWYRQSLGQGLEFLIYFQGNSAPDKSGLPSDRFSAERTGGSVSTLTIQRTQQEDSAVYLCASSGVDEQFFGPGTRLTVL.

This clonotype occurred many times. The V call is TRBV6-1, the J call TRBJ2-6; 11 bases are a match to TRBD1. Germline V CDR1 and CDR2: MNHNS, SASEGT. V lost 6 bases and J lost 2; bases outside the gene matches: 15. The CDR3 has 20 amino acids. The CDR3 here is CASRGINTGQGGAGANVLTF. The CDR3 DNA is TGTGCCAGCAGGGGGATAAACACGGGACAGGGGGGTGCTGGGGCCAACGTCCTGACTTTC.

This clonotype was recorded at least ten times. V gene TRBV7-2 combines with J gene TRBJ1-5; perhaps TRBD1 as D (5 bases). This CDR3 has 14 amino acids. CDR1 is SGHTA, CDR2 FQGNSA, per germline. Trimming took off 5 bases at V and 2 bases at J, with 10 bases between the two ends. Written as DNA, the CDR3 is TGTGCCAGCAGCAGAGGAGGGGGCAATCAGCCCCAGCATTTT. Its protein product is CASSRGGGNQPQHF.

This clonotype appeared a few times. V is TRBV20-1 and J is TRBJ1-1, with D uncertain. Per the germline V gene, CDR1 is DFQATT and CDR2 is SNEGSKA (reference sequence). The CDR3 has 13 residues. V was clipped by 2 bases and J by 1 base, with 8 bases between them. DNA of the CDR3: TGCAGTGCTAGATTAGAGGGGAACACTGAAGCTTTCTTT. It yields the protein CSARLEGNTEAFF.

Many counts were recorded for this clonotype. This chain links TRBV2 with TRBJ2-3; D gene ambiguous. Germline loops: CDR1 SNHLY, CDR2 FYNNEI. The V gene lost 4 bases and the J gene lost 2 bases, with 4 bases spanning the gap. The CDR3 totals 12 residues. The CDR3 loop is CASSGDTDTQYF. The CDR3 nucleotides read TGTGCCAGCAGTGGAGACACAGATACGCAGTATTTT.

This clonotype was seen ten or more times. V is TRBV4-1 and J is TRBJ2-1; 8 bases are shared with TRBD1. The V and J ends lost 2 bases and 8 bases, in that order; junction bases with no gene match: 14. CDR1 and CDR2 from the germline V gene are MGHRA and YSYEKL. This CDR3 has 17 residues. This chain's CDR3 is CASSQRAPGQEIDEQFF. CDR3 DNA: TGCGCCAGCAGCCAAAGGGCCCCGGGACAGGAGATAGATGAGCAGTTCTTC.

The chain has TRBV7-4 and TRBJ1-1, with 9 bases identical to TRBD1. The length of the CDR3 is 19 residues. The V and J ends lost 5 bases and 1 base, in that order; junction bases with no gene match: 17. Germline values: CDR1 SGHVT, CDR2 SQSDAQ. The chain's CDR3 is CASSGGDRVPNPANTEAFF. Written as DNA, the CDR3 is TGTGCCAGCAGCGGAGGGGACAGGGTCCCTAACCCAGCGAACACTGAAGCTTTCTTT.

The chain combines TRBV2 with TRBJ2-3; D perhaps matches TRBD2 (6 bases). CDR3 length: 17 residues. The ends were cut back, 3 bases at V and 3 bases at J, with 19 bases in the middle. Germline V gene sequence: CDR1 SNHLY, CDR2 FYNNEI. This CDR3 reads CASSDLGLYRETDTQYF. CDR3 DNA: TGTGCCAGCAGTGATTTGGGACTTTACCGCGAGACAGATACGCAGTATTTT.

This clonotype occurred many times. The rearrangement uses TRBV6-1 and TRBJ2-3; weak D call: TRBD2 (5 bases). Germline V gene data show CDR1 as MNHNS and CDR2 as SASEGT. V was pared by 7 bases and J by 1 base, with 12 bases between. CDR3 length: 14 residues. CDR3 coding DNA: TGTGCCAGCACTCGGACTGGGGGCACAGATACGCAGTATTTT. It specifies CASTRTGGTDTQYF.

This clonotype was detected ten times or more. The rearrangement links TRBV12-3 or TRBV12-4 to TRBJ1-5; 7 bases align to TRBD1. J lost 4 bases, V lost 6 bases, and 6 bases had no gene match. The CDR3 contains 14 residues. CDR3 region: CASRPGTANQPQHF. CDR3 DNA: TGTGCCAGCAGACCCGGGACAGCTAATCAGCCCCAGCATTTT.